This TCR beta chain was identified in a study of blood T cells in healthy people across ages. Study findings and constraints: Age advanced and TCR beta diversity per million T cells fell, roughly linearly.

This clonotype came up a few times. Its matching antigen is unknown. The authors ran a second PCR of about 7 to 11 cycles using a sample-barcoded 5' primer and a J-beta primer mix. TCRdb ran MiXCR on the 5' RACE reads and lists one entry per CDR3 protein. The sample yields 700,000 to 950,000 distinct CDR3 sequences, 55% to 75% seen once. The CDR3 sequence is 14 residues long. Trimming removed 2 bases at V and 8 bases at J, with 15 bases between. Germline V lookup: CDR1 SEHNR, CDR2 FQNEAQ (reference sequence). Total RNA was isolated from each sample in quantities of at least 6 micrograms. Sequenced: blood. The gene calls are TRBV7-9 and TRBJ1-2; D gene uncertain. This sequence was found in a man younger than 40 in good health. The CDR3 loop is CASSLITASGGYTF. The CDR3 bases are TGTGCCAGCAGCTTAATCACGGCCTCGGGAGGCTACACCTTC.